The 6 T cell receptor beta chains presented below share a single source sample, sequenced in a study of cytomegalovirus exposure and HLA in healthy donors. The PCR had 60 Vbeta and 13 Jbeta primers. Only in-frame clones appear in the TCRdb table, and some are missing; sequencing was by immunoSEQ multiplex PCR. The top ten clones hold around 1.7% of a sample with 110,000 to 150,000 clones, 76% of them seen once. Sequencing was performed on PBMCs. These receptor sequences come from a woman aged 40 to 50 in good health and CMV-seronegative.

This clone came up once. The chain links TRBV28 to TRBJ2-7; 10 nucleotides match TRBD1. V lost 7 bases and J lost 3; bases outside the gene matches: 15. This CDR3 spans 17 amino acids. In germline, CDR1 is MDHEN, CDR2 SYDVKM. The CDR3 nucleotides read TGTGCCAGCAAGCCAGCAGGGACAGGGGACTCTCTCTACGAGCAGTACTTC. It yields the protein CASKPAGTGDSLYEQYF.

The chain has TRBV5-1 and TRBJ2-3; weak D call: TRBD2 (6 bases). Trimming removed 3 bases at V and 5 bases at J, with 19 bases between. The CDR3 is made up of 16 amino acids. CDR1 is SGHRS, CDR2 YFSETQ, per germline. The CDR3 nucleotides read TGCGCCAGCAGCTCGTCCTGGGACTTCACGATAGATACGCAGTATTTT. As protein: CASSSSWDFTIDTQYF.

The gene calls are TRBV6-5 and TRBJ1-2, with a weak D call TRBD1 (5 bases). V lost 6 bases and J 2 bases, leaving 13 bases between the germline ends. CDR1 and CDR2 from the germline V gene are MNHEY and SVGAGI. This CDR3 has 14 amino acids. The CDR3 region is CASSTFGGNYGYTF. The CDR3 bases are TGTGCCAGCAGCACCTTTGGGGGGAACTATGGCTACACCTTC.

CDR3: CASSLWRGNHEQYF. The CDR3 DNA reads as TGTGCCAGCAGTTTATGGCGGGGAAACCACGAGCAGTACTTC. This chain connects TRBV28 to TRBJ2-7; D might be TRBD2 (6 bases). From germline, CDR1 is MDHEN and CDR2 SYDVKM. Trimming left V 0 bases short and J 5 bases short, with 11 bases between. There are 14 residues in the CDR3. The complete variable domain, with remaining parts taken from reference TRBV28 and TRBJ2-7, reads DVKVTQSSRYLVKRTGEKVFLECVQDMDHENMFWYRQDPGLGLRLIYFSYDVKMKEKGDIPEGYSVSREKKERFSLILESASTNQTSMYLCASSLWRGNHEQYFGPGTRLTVT.

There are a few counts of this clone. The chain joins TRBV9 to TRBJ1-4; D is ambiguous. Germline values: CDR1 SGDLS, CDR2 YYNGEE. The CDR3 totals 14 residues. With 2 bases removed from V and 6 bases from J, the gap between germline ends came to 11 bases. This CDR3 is CASSVAGGDEKLFF. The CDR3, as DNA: TGTGCCAGCAGCGTGGCAGGAGGCGATGAAAAACTGTTTTTT.

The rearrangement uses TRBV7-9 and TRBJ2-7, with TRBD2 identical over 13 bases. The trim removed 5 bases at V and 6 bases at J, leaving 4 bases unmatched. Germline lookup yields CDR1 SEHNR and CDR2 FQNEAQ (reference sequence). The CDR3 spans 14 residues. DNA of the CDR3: TGTGCCAGCAGCACCAGACTAGCGGGAGGCGAGCAGTACTTC. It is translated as CASSTRLAGGEQYF.